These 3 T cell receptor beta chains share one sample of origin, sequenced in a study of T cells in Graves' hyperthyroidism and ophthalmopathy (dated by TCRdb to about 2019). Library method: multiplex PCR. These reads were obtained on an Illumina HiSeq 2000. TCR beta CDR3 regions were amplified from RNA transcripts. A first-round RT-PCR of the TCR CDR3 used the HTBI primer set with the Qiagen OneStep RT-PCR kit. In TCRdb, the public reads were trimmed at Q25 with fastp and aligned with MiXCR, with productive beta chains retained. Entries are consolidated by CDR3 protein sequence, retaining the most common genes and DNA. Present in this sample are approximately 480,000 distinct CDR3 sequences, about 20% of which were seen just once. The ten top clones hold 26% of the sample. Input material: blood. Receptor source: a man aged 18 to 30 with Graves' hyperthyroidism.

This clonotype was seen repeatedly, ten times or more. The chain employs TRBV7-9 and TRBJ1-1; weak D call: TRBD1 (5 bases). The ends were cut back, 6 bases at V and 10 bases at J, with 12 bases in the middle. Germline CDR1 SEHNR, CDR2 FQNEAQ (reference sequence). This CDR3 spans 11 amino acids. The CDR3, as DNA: TGTGCCAGCAGGCTTCGGGGCCCAGCTTTCTTT. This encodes CASRLRGPAFF.

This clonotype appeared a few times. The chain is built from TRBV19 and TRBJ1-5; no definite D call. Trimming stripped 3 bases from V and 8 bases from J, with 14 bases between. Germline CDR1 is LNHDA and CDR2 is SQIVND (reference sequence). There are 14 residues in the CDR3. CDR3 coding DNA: TGTGCCAGTAGTATTGTTTCGCGCGGAGAGCCCCAGCATTTT. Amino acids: CASSIVSRGEPQHF.

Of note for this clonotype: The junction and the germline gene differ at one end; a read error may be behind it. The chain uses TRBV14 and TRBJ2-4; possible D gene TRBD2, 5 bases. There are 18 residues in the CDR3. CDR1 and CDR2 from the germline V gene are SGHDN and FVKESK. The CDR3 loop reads CASSQGSTATLAKSIQYF. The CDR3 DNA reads TGTGCCAGCAGCCAAGGGTCAACAGCTACCCTAGCCAAAAGCATTCAGTACTTC.